This TCR beta chain was profiled in a study of T cell repertoires in cytomegalovirus infection. Study details: Public TCR beta signature analysis indicated the presence of both CMV infection and matching HLA type. Findings and limits, study-wide: HLA-C-restricted, CMV-specific TCR beta clonotypes were dominant ex vivo. Accumulated public TCR beta family frequency recognized individuals carrying CMV together with the relevant HLA.

TCRdb reanalysed the reads using MiXCR and keeps one entry per CDR3 protein. The data hold 900,000 to 950,000 distinct CDR3 sequences, with less than 35% observed a single time. The CDR3 length is 18 residues. The J segment lost 0 bases and the V segment lost 2 bases, leaving 11 bases of the junction unmatched. The germline V gene encodes CDR1 MNHEY and CDR2 SMNVEV (reference sequence). This clonotype was observed a handful of times. Antigen specificity is unknown. This chain uses TRBV27 with TRBJ2-7; 9 positions match TRBD2. The starting material was cultured CD8+ T cells from PBMCs, obtained from culture after CMV antigen stimulation. The receptor's source is a human donor in good health (CMV status not recorded). Some clones in this sample may be carry-over from other donors' samples. CDR3 sequence (DNA): TGTGCCAGCAGTTTAAGGGTAGCTAGCGGGGCACTCTCCTACGAGCAGTACTTC. Protein: CASSLRVASGALSYEQYF.